What follows are 30 T cell receptor beta chains derived from one specimen sequenced in a study of human T cells and chemical hapten exposure. TCRdb processed the RACE reads anew with MiXCR; each CDR3 protein has one entry. The sample holds about 34,000 distinct CDR3 sequences; roughly 5.5% are singletons and the top ten take 10% to 15%. The time point was: healthy volunteer bleed at 6 weeks. Unfractionated whole blood yielded the extracted total RNA. Sequencing was carried out using whole blood. These receptors were obtained from a human donor in good health. Some clones in this sample may be carry-over from other donors' samples.

This clonotype was observed many times. V and J are TRBV5-6 and TRBJ2-3; perhaps D is TRBD1 or TRBD2 (5 bases each). CDR1 SGHDT and CDR2 YYEEEE come from the germline V gene. The V end was cut by 4 bases, the J end by 2 bases, with 14 bases between. The CDR3 totals 15 residues. CDR3 region: CASSEGPGATDTQYF. The CDR3 nucleotides read TGTGCCAGCAGCGAAGGACCCGGGGCCACAGATACGCAGTATTTT.

In its sample, this clonotype was seen a few times. This chain uses TRBV29-1 with TRBJ1-1; no clear D gene. The germline V gene encodes CDR1 SQVTM and CDR2 ANQGSEA. The CDR3 has 14 amino acids. Trimming removed 6 bases from V and 2 bases from J, with 16 bases in between. Written as DNA, the CDR3 is TGCAGCGTCCTGAAGATGGGGTTAAACACTGAAGCTTTCTTT. Translating it yields CSVLKMGLNTEAFF.

In its sample, this clonotype was seen many times. V gene TRBV7-7 combines with J gene TRBJ2-3; D unclear. Germline CDR1 SSHAT, CDR2 FNYEAQ (reference sequence). The CDR3 covers 12 residues. Trimming removed 5 bases at V and 7 bases at J, with 10 bases between. CDR3: CASSPEGYTQYF. CDR3 DNA sequence: TGTGCCAGCAGCCCAGAAGGATATACGCAGTATTTT.

The chain couples TRBV27 to TRBJ1-4; no clear D. CDR1 and CDR2 from the germline V gene are MNHEY and SMNVEV (reference sequence). This CDR3 has 14 amino acids. Trimming shortened V by 0 bases and J by 5 bases, and 7 bases separated the two germline ends. The CDR3 here is CASSLSGRNEKLFF. Here the CDR3 DNA reads TGTGCCAGCAGTTTATCGGGAAGGAATGAAAAACTGTTTTTT. The full variable domain, rest sourced from reference TRBV27 and TRBJ1-4, is EAQVTQNPRYLITVTGKKLTVTCSQNMNHEYMSWYRQDPGLGLRQIYYSMNVEVTDKGDVPEGYKVSRKEKRNFPLILESPSPNQTSLYFCASSLSGRNEKLFFGSGTQLSVL.

This clonotype was seen ten or more times. This chain uses TRBV21-1 with TRBJ1-6. TRBV21-1 represents a pseudogene. This CDR3 is built from 15 residues. In DNA, the CDR3 is TGTGCCAGCAGGCTTTTTAGCTCCTATAATTCACCCCTCCACTTT. Translated: CASRLFSSYNSPLHF.

This clonotype was detected a few times. V and J are TRBV19 and TRBJ1-6, with D hard to call. Trimming removed 7 bases from V and 0 bases from J, with 10 bases in between. There are 15 residues in the CDR3. The germline CDR1 and CDR2 sequences are LNHDA and SQIVND (reference sequence). CDR3 sequence (DNA): TGTGCCAGTACGGCGGAAAGCTCCTATAATTCACCCCTCCACTTT. It is translated as CASTAESSYNSPLHF.

This clonotype turned up a few times. This chain links TRBV5-1 with TRBJ1-4, with a tentative D call TRBD1 (6 bases). The CDR3 length is 14 residues. Looked up from germline, CDR1 is SGHRS and CDR2 is YFSETQ. The germline V and J ends were trimmed by 0 bases and 7 bases, with 10 bases remaining between them. As DNA, the CDR3 is TGCGCCAGCAGCTTGGAGGGGGGCGTTGAAAAACTGTTTTTT. Amino acid sequence: CASSLEGGVEKLFF.

This clonotype has a count of ten or more. This chain uses TRBV2 with TRBJ1-6; 7 nucleotides align to TRBD1. The V segment lost 6 bases and the J segment 5 bases; nucleotides outside the gene matches: 10. The CDR3 extends over 16 amino acids. Germline V CDR1 and CDR2: SNHLY, FYNNEI. CDR3 protein: CASRDLPGQNNSPLHF. CDR3 in DNA: TGTGCCAGCAGGGACTTACCGGGACAGAATAATTCACCCCTCCACTTT. The variable domain in full, completed from reference TRBV2 and TRBJ1-6, reads EPEVTQTPSHQVTQMGQEVILRCVPISNHLYFYWYRQILGQKVEFLVSFYNNEISEKSEIFDDQFSVERPDGSNFTLKIRSTKLEDSAMYFCASRDLPGQNNSPLHFGNGTRLTVT.

In its sample, this clonotype was seen many times. The rearrangement joins TRBV28 to TRBJ1-1, with a tentative D call TRBD1 (5 bases). The CDR3 has 13 residues. V shed 6 bases and J shed 6 bases, with 14 bases lying between them. Germline CDR1 is MDHEN and CDR2 is SYDVKM. The CDR3 protein is CASRTPGGAEAFF. DNA for the CDR3: TGTGCCAGCAGGACCCCGGGGGGGGCTGAAGCTTTCTTT.

This clonotype was seen at least ten times. This chain links TRBV5-5 with TRBJ2-7; 7 positions match TRBD1. CDR1 and CDR2 from the germline V gene are SGHKS and YYEKEE (reference sequence). This CDR3 is built from 13 residues. V gave up 4 bases and J gave up 4 bases; unmatched junction bases: 5. DNA for the CDR3: TGTGCCAGCAGCCTAGGACAGGTGTACGAGCAGTACTTC. It specifies CASSLGQVYEQYF.

This clonotype was recorded many times. This sequence joins TRBV10-3 and TRBJ2-5; TRBD1 might be the D (5 bases). The CDR3 extends over 15 amino acids. CDR1 is ENHRY and CDR2 is SYGVKD in the germline V gene. V was trimmed by 0 bases and J by 1 base, leaving 9 bases between them. This chain's CDR3 is CAISESTTGQETQYF. CDR3 DNA sequence: TGTGCCATCAGTGAGTCGACAACAGGCCAAGAGACCCAGTACTTC.

This clonotype was counted at least ten times. This CDR3 is CASSPRLADTQYF. The CDR3 region has the DNA TGTGCCAGCAGTCCAAGATTGGCGGATACGCAGTATTTT. The chain recombines TRBV4-2 with TRBJ2-3, with D uncertain. The CDR3 sequence is 13 residues long. Germline V lookup: CDR1 LGHNA, CDR2 YNFKEQ. Trimming left V 6 bases short and J 6 bases short, with 13 bases between.

V usage is TRBV12-3 or TRBV12-4 and J usage is TRBJ1-1; 7 bases fit TRBD1. CDR3 length: 19 residues. The J segment lost 0 bases and the V segment lost 3 bases, leaving 16 bases of the junction unmatched. CDR3 loop: CASSFPYVRDRVMNTEAFF. The CDR3 nucleotides read TGTGCCAGCAGTTTCCCTTATGTCCGGGACAGAGTCATGAACACTGAAGCTTTCTTT.

This clonotype was observed a handful of times. The chain has TRBV28 and TRBJ1-2; D gene unclear. The germline V gene encodes CDR1 MDHEN and CDR2 SYDVKM. The CDR3 spans 12 residues. V lost 5 bases and J 3 bases, leaving 7 bases between the germline ends. The CDR3 loop is CASSLKDYGYTF. The CDR3 DNA is TGTGCCAGCAGTCTCAAGGACTATGGCTACACCTTC.

Notes on this clonotype: At one end the junction does not follow the germline gene, possibly because of a read error. V usage is TRBV28 and J usage is TRBJ1-4, with no clear D. Per germline, CDR1 MDHEN and CDR2 SYDVKM. The CDR3 runs 17 residues. CDR3 in amino acids: CASTRGGAGLTNERLFF. The CDR3 DNA is TGTGCCAGCACCCGAGGCGGTGCAGGCTTAACTAATGAAAGACTGTTTTTT.

In its sample, this clonotype is medium-sized (0.01 to 0.1%). V is TRBV18 and J is TRBJ2-4; 7 bases match TRBD2. The germline gives CDR1 KGHSH, CDR2 LQKENI. The CDR3 covers 14 residues. The J segment lost 9 bases and the V segment lost 0 bases, leaving 5 bases of the junction unmatched. CDR3 in DNA: TGTGCCAGCTCACCACCGAGCGGGAACTCCATTCAGTACTTC. Translated, it gives CASSPPSGNSIQYF.

The genes are TRBV28 and TRBJ2-5; no clear D gene. V gave up 2 bases and J gave up 2 bases, with 6 bases separating them. Germline V lookup: CDR1 MDHEN, CDR2 SYDVKM. The length of the CDR3 is 13 residues. As DNA, the CDR3 is TGTGCCAGCAGTTTAACGGTACAAGAGACCCAGTACTTC. It encodes CASSLTVQETQYF.

The chain recombines TRBV27 with TRBJ1-5; TRBD1 might be the D (6 bases). This CDR3 spans 15 amino acids. Trimming removed 8 bases from V and 0 bases from J, with 14 bases in between. Germline-derived CDR1 and CDR2 are MNHEY and SMNVEV (reference sequence). Written as DNA, the CDR3 is TGTGCCAGCGGATTAGGGGGAACTAGCAATCAGCCCCAGCATTTT. It translates to CASGLGGTSNQPQHF.

This clonotype was observed at least ten times. This chain joins TRBV12-3 or TRBV12-4 and TRBJ1-2; the match to TRBD1 covers 8 bases. With V trimmed by 4 bases and J by 3 bases, 7 bases remained unmatched. This CDR3 has 15 residues. The CDR3 here is CASSSGQGIYYGYTF. The CDR3 DNA reads TGTGCCAGCAGTTCTGGACAGGGTATATACTATGGCTACACCTTC.

At least ten counts were recorded for this clonotype. The genes are TRBV28 and TRBJ1-2; no clear D. The ends were cut back, 4 bases at V and 10 bases at J, with 16 bases in the middle. Germline loops: CDR1 MDHEN, CDR2 SYDVKM. This CDR3 is 13 amino acids long. CDR3 coding DNA: TGTGCCAGCAGTTACTCAGATCGAGCTGCCTACACCTTC. This sequence encodes CASSYSDRAAYTF.

This clonotype was seen at least ten times. The genes are TRBV15 and TRBJ1-5; no reliable D call. The CDR3 runs to 15 residues. Germline V CDR1 and CDR2: LNHNV, YYDKDF (reference sequence). Trimming left V 3 bases short and J 5 bases short, with 14 bases between. In DNA, the CDR3 is TGTGCCACCAGCAGGGAGTTAGAAGGGCATCAGCCCCAGCATTTT. It specifies CATSRELEGHQPQHF.

This clonotype was detected only a few times. The rearrangement links TRBV5-1 to TRBJ2-7; D is perhaps TRBD1 or TRBD2 (5 bases each). Trimming left V 2 bases short and J 7 bases short, with 16 bases between. Germline CDR1 and CDR2: SGHRS and YFSETQ. This CDR3 spans 14 amino acids. The CDR3 DNA reads as TGCGCCAGCAGCTTCCTTGGGGGACCGGAGGAGCAGTACTTC. Its translation is CASSFLGGPEEQYF.

To note about this clonotype: A much larger clone differs from this one at a single base, so this may be a read error. V usage is TRBV6-1 and J usage is TRBJ1-2, with 9 bases fitting TRBD1. The CDR3 covers 16 residues. Germline CDR1 is MNHNS and CDR2 is SASEGT. The CDR3 DNA reads TGTGCCGGCAGTAGGATGGACAGGGGACTGACAGGGGGCTACACCTTC. Translated: CAGSRMDRGLTGGYTF.

The sample holds a few counts of this clonotype. This chain uses TRBV18 with TRBJ2-1; 7 bases align to TRBD2. V lost 2 bases to trimming and J lost 8 bases; unmatched junction nucleotides: 15. This CDR3 spans 17 amino acids. Germline V CDR1 and CDR2: KGHSH, LQKENI. CDR3 nucleotide sequence: TGTGCCAGCTCACCAATAACTCGAGGGAGGGCCGGCGATGAGCAGTTCTTC. This sequence encodes CASSPITRGRAGDEQFF.

In this sample, this clonotype turned up a few times. The rearrangement joins TRBV7-8 to TRBJ2-5, with TRBD2 matching over 7 bases. CDR3 length: 15 amino acids. The junction had 6 bases not matched to a gene; V was cut back by 3 bases and J by 2 bases. Germline values: CDR1 SGHVS, CDR2 FQNEAQ. The CDR3 here is CASSFPGGGQETQYF. The CDR3 coding sequence is TGTGCCAGCAGCTTTCCGGGAGGCGGGCAAGAGACCCAGTACTTC.

The chain employs TRBV2 and TRBJ2-1; D gene ambiguous. Germline CDR1 is SNHLY and CDR2 is FYNNEI. The CDR3 is 15 residues long. The V end was cut by 6 bases, the J end by 4 bases, with 16 bases between. The CDR3 here is CASRPTTVDYNEQFF. DNA of the CDR3: TGTGCCAGCAGGCCCACTACCGTTGATTACAATGAGCAGTTCTTC. The full variable domain, with the rest looked up from reference TRBV2 and TRBJ2-1, is EPEVTQTPSHQVTQMGQEVILRCVPISNHLYFYWYRQILGQKVEFLVSFYNNEISEKSEIFDDQFSVERPDGSNFTLKIRSTKLEDSAMYFCASRPTTVDYNEQFFGPGTRLTVL.

This clonotype was found many times. The chain is built from TRBV20-1 and TRBJ2-5; D might be TRBD1 (5 bases). CDR3 length: 12 amino acids. Germline values: CDR1 DFQATT, CDR2 SNEGSKA (reference sequence). The V end lost 2 bases, the J end lost 5 bases, and 9 bases lay between the germline ends. The CDR3 spells CSARMGHETQYF. The CDR3 DNA is TGCAGTGCTAGAATGGGGCACGAGACCCAGTACTTC.

This clonotype has at least ten counts. The V gene is TRBV10-1, the J gene TRBJ2-7, with D hard to call. The length of the CDR3 is 13 residues. The germline V gene has CDR1 WNHNN and CDR2 SYGVQD (reference sequence). The V end lost 9 bases, the J end lost 2 bases, and 14 bases lay between the germline ends. DNA of the CDR3: TGCGCCAGGTCACCCCCCAGGACCTACGAGCAGTACTTC. Residues: CARSPPRTYEQYF.

This clonotype was observed a handful of times. This chain connects TRBV27 to TRBJ2-7; 8 bases are shared with TRBD1. After removal of 0 bases from V and 5 bases from J, the junction contained 9 bases not matched to a gene. The CDR3 sequence is 16 residues long. Germline CDR1 reads MNHEY; CDR2 reads SMNVEV (reference sequence). CDR3 sequence (DNA): TGTGCCAGCAGTTTATCGATGAGACAGGGGTCCGACGAGCAGTACTTC. Protein product: CASSLSMRQGSDEQYF.

This clonotype was seen repeatedly, ten times or more. The chain couples TRBV2 to TRBJ1-5; D gene uncertain. Trimming shortened V by 6 bases and J by 1 base, and 10 bases separated the two germline ends. In germline, CDR1 is SNHLY, CDR2 FYNNEI. This CDR3 is 14 amino acids long. The CDR3 DNA is TGTGCCAGCAGGAGCGGACTGAGCAATCAGCCCCAGCATTTT. Residues: CASRSGLSNQPQHF.